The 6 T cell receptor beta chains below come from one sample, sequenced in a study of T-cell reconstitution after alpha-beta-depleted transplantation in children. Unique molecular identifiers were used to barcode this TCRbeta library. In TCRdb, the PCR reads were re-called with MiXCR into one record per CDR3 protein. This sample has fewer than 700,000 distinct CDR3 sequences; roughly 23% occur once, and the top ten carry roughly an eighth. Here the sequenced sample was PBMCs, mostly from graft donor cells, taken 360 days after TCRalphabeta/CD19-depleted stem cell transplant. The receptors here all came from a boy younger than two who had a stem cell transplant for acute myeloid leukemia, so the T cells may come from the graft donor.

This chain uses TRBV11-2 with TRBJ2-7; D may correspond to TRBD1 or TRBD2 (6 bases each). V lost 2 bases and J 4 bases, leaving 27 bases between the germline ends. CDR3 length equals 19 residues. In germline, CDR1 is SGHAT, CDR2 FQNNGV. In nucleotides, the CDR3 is TGTGCCAGCAGCTTAAGAAAGGGGGGTCCGGCGGAGCTTCCTTACGAGCAGTACTTC. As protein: CASSLRKGGPAELPYEQYF.

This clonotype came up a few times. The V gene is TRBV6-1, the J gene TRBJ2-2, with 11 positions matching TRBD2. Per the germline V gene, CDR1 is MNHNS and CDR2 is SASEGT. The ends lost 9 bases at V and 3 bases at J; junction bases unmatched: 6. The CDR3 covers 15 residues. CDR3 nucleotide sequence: TGTGCCAGTACTCTAGCGGGGGGATACACCGGGGAGCTGTTTTTT. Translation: CASTLAGGYTGELFF.

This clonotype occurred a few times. The CDR3 coding sequence is TGCGCCAGCAGCCCGGAGGTGGTCGGTGAGCAGTTCTTC. Translation gives CASSPEVVGEQFF. V usage is TRBV5-1 and J usage is TRBJ2-1; perhaps TRBD2 as D (5 bases). The CDR3 runs to 13 residues. Germline V gives CDR1 SGHRS, CDR2 YFSETQ. Trimming took off 4 bases at V and 9 bases at J, with 14 bases between the two ends. Supplemented by reference TRBV5-1 and TRBJ2-1, the full variable domain reads KAGVTQTPRYLIKTRGQQVTLSCSPISGHRSVSWYQQTPGQGLQFLFEYFSETQRNKGNFPGRFSGRQFSNSRSEMNVSTLELGDSALYLCASSPEVVGEQFFGPGTRLTVL.

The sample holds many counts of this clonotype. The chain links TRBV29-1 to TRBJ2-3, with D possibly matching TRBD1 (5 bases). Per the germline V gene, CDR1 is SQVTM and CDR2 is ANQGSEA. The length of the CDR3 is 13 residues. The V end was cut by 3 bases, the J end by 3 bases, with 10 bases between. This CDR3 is CSVDGAGTDTQYF. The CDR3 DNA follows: TGCAGCGTTGATGGTGCAGGGACAGATACGCAGTATTTT.

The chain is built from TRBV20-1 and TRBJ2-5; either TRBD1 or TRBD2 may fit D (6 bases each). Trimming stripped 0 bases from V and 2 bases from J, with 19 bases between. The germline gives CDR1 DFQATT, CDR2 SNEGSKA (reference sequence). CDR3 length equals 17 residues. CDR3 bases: TGCAGTGCTAGAGACCCCCGGGGGCCCGGCGGTCAAGAGACCCAGTACTTC. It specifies CSARDPRGPGGQETQYF.

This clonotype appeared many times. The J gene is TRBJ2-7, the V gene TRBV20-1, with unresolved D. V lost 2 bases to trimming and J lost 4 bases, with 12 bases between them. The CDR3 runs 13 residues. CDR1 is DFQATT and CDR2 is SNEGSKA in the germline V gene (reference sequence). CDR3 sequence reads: CSARRKENYEQYF. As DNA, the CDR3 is TGCAGTGCTAGACGGAAAGAAAATTACGAGCAGTACTTC.